This T cell receptor (beta chain) originates from a study of cytomegalovirus exposure and HLA in healthy donors. At the level of the study: Among about 179 million T cells, an earlier analysis found around 100 million unique TCR beta sequences. Study-wide results and limits: Rare sequences made up most TCRs, while some public TCRs were found in many donors. In a later analysis, donors in an Asian-associated ancestry cluster reportedly had fewer N-insertions in productive TCRs than the cohort mean. Highly shared sequence variants in one cluster were likely a sequencing artifact.

The primer mix had 60 Vbeta and 13 Jbeta primers. The data were produced by immunoSEQ multiplex PCR, yet TCRdb's version contains in-frame clones alone and is incomplete. The sample consists of some 140,000 clones, about 80% of them appearing once. The J segment lost 3 bases and the V segment lost 5 bases, leaving 10 bases of the junction unmatched. Germline-derived CDR1 and CDR2 are MNHNY and SVGAGI (reference sequence). This CDR3 is 16 amino acids long. Comment on this clone: The antigen is unknown.

The rearrangement uses TRBV6-6 and TRBJ1-5; 7 bases line up with TRBD1. The clonotype was recovered from a man in his thirties or forties in good health and CMV-seronegative. Sequenced material: PBMCs. CDR3 DNA sequence: TGTGCCAGCAGTCCAAGCAGGGGGAAATACAATCAGCCCCAGCATTTT. Translation: CASSPSRGKYNQPQHF.